This entry lists 19 T cell receptor beta chains sequenced from one sample in a study of spatial heterogeneity in lung cancer. Each CDR3 protein is one row after TCRdb ran MiXCR on the 5' RACE reads. The sample yields some 13,000 distinct CDR3 sequences, approximately 3.8% seen once. Time point here: sample taken at primary tumor resection. The sequencing used PBMCs, collected at surgery. These receptors were obtained from a male donor with early-stage non-small cell lung cancer.

This clonotype has at least ten counts. The chain couples TRBV2 to TRBJ2-6; D call uncertain. Germline V CDR1 and CDR2: SNHLY, FYNNEI. The CDR3 is made up of 15 amino acids. Trimming cost V 1 base and J 2 bases, with 6 bases left between them. The CDR3 region has the DNA TGTGCCAGCAGTGAAGGGACGGCTGGGGCCAACGTCCTGACTTTC. Translation gives CASSEGTAGANVLTF. Filled out from reference TRBV2 and TRBJ2-6, the complete variable domain reads EPEVTQTPSHQVTQMGQEVILRCVPISNHLYFYWYRQILGQKVEFLVSFYNNEISEKSEIFDDQFSVERPDGSNFTLKIRSTKLEDSAMYFCASSEGTAGANVLTFGAGSRLTVL.

This clonotype has a count of ten or more. The chain couples TRBV28 to TRBJ1-2; D is uncertain. The CDR3 extends over 12 amino acids. V was pared by 2 bases and J by 7 bases, with 8 bases between. The V gene's germline CDR1 is MDHEN and CDR2 SYDVKM. CDR3 protein: CASSLPGSGYTF. The CDR3 DNA follows: TGTGCCAGCAGTTTACCGGGTTCTGGCTACACCTTC.

The genes are TRBV12-3 or TRBV12-4 and TRBJ2-5; a weak D match, TRBD1 (7 bases). The germline V and J ends were trimmed by 5 bases and 5 bases, with 15 bases remaining between them. The CDR3 covers 14 residues. The CDR3, as DNA: TGTGCCAGCAGTCCCCAGGGGGGATGGGAGACCCAGTACTTC. Amino acids: CASSPQGGWETQYF.

The chain has TRBV9 and TRBJ2-4; no clear D. Trimming pared 2 bases from V and 4 bases from J, leaving 4 bases between. The CDR3 loop spans 12 amino acids. CDR1 and CDR2 (germline): SGDLS, YYNGEE. CDR3 coding DNA: TGTGCCAGCAGCGTGTTGAAAAACATTCAGTACTTC. Its protein is CASSVLKNIQYF. Based on the CDR3 plus reference TRBV9 and TRBJ2-4, the full variable domain is DSGVTQTPKHLITATGQRVTLRCSPRSGDLSVYWYQQSLDQGLQFLIQYYNGEERAKGNILERFSAQQFPDLHSELNLSSLELGDSALYFCASSVLKNIQYFGAGTRLSVL.

At least ten counts were recorded for this clonotype. V and J are TRBV29-1 and TRBJ2-3; 13 nucleotides match TRBD2. With V trimmed by 4 bases and J by 2 bases, 6 bases remained unmatched. The germline gives CDR1 SQVTM, CDR2 ANQGSEA. This CDR3 has 16 residues. DNA for the CDR3: TGCAGCGTTGTCCCCGGACTAGCGGGAGCCACAGATACGCAGTATTTT. Its translation is CSVVPGLAGATDTQYF.

This clonotype has ten or more counts. The genes are TRBV11-3 and TRBJ2-5, with D possibly being TRBD1 (6 bases). This CDR3 contains 13 residues. The germline V gene encodes CDR1 SGHNT and CDR2 YENEEA. Trimming left V 3 bases short and J 4 bases short, with 9 bases between. Here the CDR3 DNA reads TGTGCCAGCAGCTTGGGGGCCGCAGAGACCCAGTACTTC. Protein: CASSLGAAETQYF.

In its sample, this clonotype was seen a few times. A much larger clone differs from this one at a single base, so this may be a read error. J is TRBJ1-1 and V is TRBV6-5; D is possibly TRBD1 (6 bases). The CDR3 has 13 amino acids. Germline CDR1 is MNHEY and CDR2 is SVGAGI. This CDR3 reads CVSSYKGGTEAFF. The CDR3 coding sequence is TGTGTCAGCAGTTACAAGGGGGGCACTGAAGCTTTCTTT.

This clonotype occurred many times. The chain uses TRBV28 and TRBJ2-1, with D unclear. The CDR3 is 14 residues long. The germline gives CDR1 MDHEN, CDR2 SYDVKM. The ends were cut back, 8 bases at V and 3 bases at J, with 14 bases in the middle. The CDR3 DNA is TGTGCCAGCTACTCTAACGCTAACTACAATGAGCAGTTCTTC. Protein product: CASYSNANYNEQFF.

This clonotype occurred many times. The chain recombines TRBV2 with TRBJ1-5; TRBD1 aligns across 8 bases. CDR3 length: 15 amino acids. Germline values: CDR1 SNHLY, CDR2 FYNNEI. The ends lost 6 bases at V and 1 base at J; junction bases unmatched: 5. CDR3 DNA sequence: TGTGCCAGCAGCGCACAGGGGGTAAGCAATCAGCCCCAGCATTTT. The encoded protein is CASSAQGVSNQPQHF.

The table lists this clonotype with many counts. The chain combines TRBV12-3 or TRBV12-4 with TRBJ2-7, with 8 bases aligning to TRBD1. There are 15 residues in the CDR3. The V segment lost 6 bases and the J segment 0 bases; nucleotides outside the gene matches: 7. CDR3 residues: CASSPRGPTSYEQYF. CDR3 sequence (DNA): TGTGCCAGCAGCCCCAGGGGGCCCACCTCCTACGAGCAGTACTTC.

This clonotype was counted ten times or more. This rearrangement joins TRBV2 to TRBJ2-2; 8 bases align to TRBD1. Germline values: CDR1 SNHLY, CDR2 FYNNEI. This CDR3 region has 15 residues. Trimming took 5 bases from V and 3 from J; bases not matched to a gene: 5. CDR3 bases: TGTGCCAGCAGTAGACAGGGGAGTGACACCGGGGAGCTGTTTTTT. Protein sequence: CASSRQGSDTGELFF.

This clonotype was found many times. CDR3 sequence (DNA): TGTGCCAGCAGCTTAGGGATTGGGGGCACAGATACGCAGTATTTT. Translating gives CASSLGIGGTDTQYF. The chain recombines TRBV7-2 with TRBJ2-3, with unresolved D. In germline, CDR1 is SGHTA, CDR2 FQGNSA. Between the trimmed V and J ends, which lost 1 base and 1 base, there was a span of 9 bases. There are 15 residues in the CDR3.

The J gene is TRBJ2-7, the V gene TRBV12-3 or TRBV12-4; weak D call: TRBD1 (5 bases). Between the trimmed V and J ends, which lost 5 bases and 3 bases, there was a span of 8 bases. This CDR3 spans 12 amino acids. CDR3 region: CASSPTGYEQYF. CDR3 nucleotide sequence: TGTGCCAGCAGTCCAACAGGCTACGAGCAGTACTTC.

This clonotype was observed a handful of times. CDR3 amino acids: CASSLRQLNTGELFF. CDR3 nucleotide sequence: TGTGCCAGCAGTTTAAGGCAGTTGAACACCGGGGAGCTGTTTTTT. The V call is TRBV27, the J call TRBJ2-2; D not resolved. V was pared by 2 bases and J by 1 base, with 8 bases between. Per the germline V gene, CDR1 is MNHEY and CDR2 is SMNVEV (reference sequence). The CDR3 contains 15 residues.

This clonotype was seen ten or more times. The J gene is TRBJ2-3, the V gene TRBV2; D possibly corresponds to TRBD2 (6 bases). The CDR3 is 15 amino acids. Deletions cut 1 base from V and 1 base from J, with 9 bases between. In germline, CDR1 is SNHLY, CDR2 FYNNEI. The CDR3 region is CASSEGDFRTDTQYF. CDR3 coding DNA: TGTGCCAGCAGTGAAGGGGACTTTCGCACAGATACGCAGTATTTT.

This clonotype has a handful of counts. The germline gene is not matched at one end of the junction; a read error may be the cause. The chain employs TRBV19 and TRBJ2-3; possibly TRBD2 for D (6 bases). Germline lookup yields CDR1 LNHDA and CDR2 SQIVND (reference sequence). This CDR3 is built from 17 residues. This chain's CDR3 is CASGIDMEGGRTDTQYF. In DNA, the CDR3 is TGTGCCAGTGGTATAGATATGGAGGGAGGCCGCACAGATACGCAGTATTTT.

This clonotype is classed as medium-sized. The gene calls are TRBV5-8 and TRBJ2-1; D not resolved. Trimming removed 2 bases from V and 4 bases from J, with 7 bases in between. The CDR3 runs 13 residues. CDR1 is SGHTS and CDR2 is YDEGEE in the germline V gene. CDR3 protein: CASSLIPYNEQFF. In DNA, the CDR3 is TGTGCCAGCAGCTTAATTCCATACAATGAGCAGTTCTTC.

This clonotype was found many times. The rearrangement joins TRBV20-1 to TRBJ1-1, with TRBD1 as a possible D gene (6 bases). The CDR3 loop spans 15 amino acids. Trimming removed 2 bases from V and 1 base from J, with 14 bases in between. Germline values: CDR1 DFQATT, CDR2 SNEGSKA (reference sequence). CDR3 sequence: CSARRRGRGNTEAFF. The CDR3 DNA follows: TGCAGTGCTAGACGCCGTGGCAGGGGGAACACTGAAGCTTTCTTT.

In this sample, this clonotype turned up many times. The rearrangement uses TRBV7-8 and TRBJ1-5; D gene unclear. Germline V gene sequence: CDR1 SGHVS, CDR2 FQNEAQ. V dropped 5 bases and J dropped 0 bases, with 11 bases sitting between them. This CDR3 is built from 15 residues. CDR3 DNA: TGTGCCAGCAGCCCACGACAACATAGCAATCAGCCCCAGCATTTT. It specifies CASSPRQHSNQPQHF.